This TCR beta chain comes out of a study of cytomegalovirus exposure and HLA in healthy donors. Study-level findings and limits: Rare TCR sequences predominated, though certain public TCRs were found in many donors. Specificity for CMV antigens was confirmed in vitro for a few of the CMV-associated chains. Some TCR beta chains (roughly 150 of them) were listed as cytomegalovirus-associated.

With regard to this clone: What it binds is not known.

Germline CDR1 MNHEY, CDR2 SVGAGI. The V and J ends lost 5 bases and 3 bases, in that order; junction bases with no gene match: 10. There are 15 residues in the CDR3. Sequencing used immunoSEQ multiplex PCR; TCRdb keeps in-frame clones, though not all of them. The table shows over 150,000 clones, with 75% to 90% occurring only once. The sequence derives from a man aged 18 to 30 in good health and CMV-seropositive. What was sequenced was PBMCs. This chain links TRBV6-5 with TRBJ2-7, with 7 bases lining up with TRBD1. CDR3 sequence: CASSLSGTAVYEQYF. The CDR3 nucleotides read TGTGCCAGCAGTCTTTCCGGGACAGCCGTCTACGAGCAGTACTTC.